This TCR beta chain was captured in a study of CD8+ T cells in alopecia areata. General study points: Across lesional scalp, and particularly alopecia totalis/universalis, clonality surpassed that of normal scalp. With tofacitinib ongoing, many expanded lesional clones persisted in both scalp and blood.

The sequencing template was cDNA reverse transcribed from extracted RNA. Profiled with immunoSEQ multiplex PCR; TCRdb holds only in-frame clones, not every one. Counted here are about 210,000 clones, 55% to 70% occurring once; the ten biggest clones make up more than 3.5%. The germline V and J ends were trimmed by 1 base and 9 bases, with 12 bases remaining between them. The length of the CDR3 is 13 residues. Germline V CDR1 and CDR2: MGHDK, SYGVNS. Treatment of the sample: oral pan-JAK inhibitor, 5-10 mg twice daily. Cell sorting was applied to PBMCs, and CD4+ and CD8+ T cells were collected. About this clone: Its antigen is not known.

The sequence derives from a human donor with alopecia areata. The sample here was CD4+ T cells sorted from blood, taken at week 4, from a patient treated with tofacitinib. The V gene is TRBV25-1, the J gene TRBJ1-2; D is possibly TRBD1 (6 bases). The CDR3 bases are TGTGCCAGCAGTGAATGGTACAGGGCGAGCTACACCTTC. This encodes CASSEWYRASYTF.